Following are 26 T cell receptor beta chains from one sample sequenced in a study of T-cell reconstitution after alpha-beta-depleted transplantation in children (dated by TCRdb to about 2016). Receptor amplification or capture employed PCR. The instrument given in TCRdb is Illumina HiSeq 2500. TCR library preparation used molecular barcoding, with unique molecular identifiers applied to normalize quantification of the TCRbeta repertoire. TCRdb ran its own pipeline on the public reads, namely fastp trimming at Q25 and MiXCR clone calling, and kept in-frame beta chains. Rows are unified per CDR3 protein, each entry keeping the most common DNA and genes. The sample table holds hundreds of thousands of distinct CDR3 sequences, of which around 15% were seen once. The ten largest clones capture approximately 5% of the sample. The meaning of the sample's treatment or condition label: allogeneic hematopoietic cell transplantation with graft depleted of TCRalphabeta T cells and CD19 B cells.

The sample here was PBMCs, mostly from graft donor cells, taken 360 days after TCRalphabeta/CD19-depleted stem cell transplant. The receptors stem from a male patient younger than 18 who had a stem cell transplant for acute lymphoblastic leukemia, so the T cells may come from the graft donor.

V gene TRBV29-1 combines with J gene TRBJ1-1, with TRBD1 as a possible D gene (5 bases). Deletions cut 4 bases from V and 3 bases from J, with 12 bases between. CDR3 length: 13 residues. The germline V gene encodes CDR1 SQVTM and CDR2 ANQGSEA. The CDR3 sequence: CSVGGVPHTEAFF. The CDR3, as DNA: TGCAGCGTTGGGGGGGTACCCCACACTGAAGCTTTCTTT.

Concerning this clonotype itself: Since a much larger clone is just one base distant, this may be a read error. V gene TRBV5-1 combines with J gene TRBJ2-7; no reliable D call. Germline V CDR1 and CDR2: SGHRS, YFSETQ. CDR3 length: 11 residues. CDR3 sequence (DNA): TGCGCCAGCAGCCTAACTAACGAGCGGTACTTC. It encodes CASSLTNERYF.

V gene TRBV4-1 combines with J gene TRBJ2-7, with D perhaps TRBD2 (6 bases). The CDR3 has 15 amino acids. The ends were cut back, 0 bases at V and 2 bases at J, with 11 bases in the middle. The germline V gene encodes CDR1 MGHRA and CDR2 YSYEKL. CDR3 in DNA: TGCGCCAGCAGCCAAGATGATAGCGGCCCCTACGAGCAGTACTTC. It yields the protein CASSQDDSGPYEQYF.

This clonotype came up a few times. V usage is TRBV5-1 and J usage is TRBJ1-4; D not certain. The CDR3 covers 17 residues. V lost 0 bases and J lost 3, with 15 bases in between. Germline V CDR1 and CDR2: SGHRS, YFSETQ. This chain's CDR3 is CASSLVALGRANEKLFF. The CDR3, as DNA: TGCGCCAGCAGCTTGGTTGCCCTTGGTAGGGCTAATGAAAAACTGTTTTTT.

In this sample, this clonotype turned up a few times. The rearrangement links TRBV21-1 to TRBJ2-5; the DNA was not used to check the table's D call, TRBD1. TRBV21-1 is tagged as a pseudogene. This CDR3 is built from 14 residues. CDR3 region: CASSKAIAGETQYF. DNA of the CDR3: TGTGCCAGCAGCAAAGCGATAGCAGGGGAGACCCAGTACTTC.

The CDR3 spells CATSGLGKDTQYF. In nucleotides, the CDR3 is TGTGCCACCAGCGGTCTAGGGAAAGATACGCAGTATTTT. The chain joins TRBV15 to TRBJ2-3; D gene unclear. The V and J ends lost 5 bases and 5 bases respectively, with 11 bases between them. This CDR3 has 13 residues. CDR1 LNHNV and CDR2 YYDKDF come from the germline V gene (reference sequence).

This clonotype was recorded many times. The rearrangement uses TRBV24-1 and TRBJ2-2; D ambiguous. This CDR3 has 15 amino acids. CDR1 and CDR2 (germline): KGHDR, SFDVKD. Trimming removed 0 bases at V and 7 bases at J, with 11 bases between. Here the CDR3 DNA reads TGTGCCACCAGTGATTTGCAGGAACGAGGCGGGGAGCTGTTTTTT. Protein sequence: CATSDLQERGGELFF.

The chain links TRBV15 to TRBJ2-1, with D perhaps TRBD1 (7 bases). Trimming removed 3 bases from V and 0 bases from J, with 9 bases in between. The CDR3 loop spans 15 amino acids. The germline V gene has CDR1 LNHNV and CDR2 YYDKDF (reference sequence). The CDR3 loop is CATSRRDSSYNEQFF. Written as DNA, the CDR3 is TGTGCCACCAGCAGGCGGGACAGCTCCTACAATGAGCAGTTCTTC.

This clonotype appeared a few times. J is TRBJ2-7 and V is TRBV19; TRBD2 aligns across 7 bases. This CDR3 is built from 13 residues. From germline, CDR1 is LNHDA and CDR2 SQIVND (reference sequence). Unmatched junction bases numbered 9, after V lost 7 bases and J lost 6 bases. CDR3 coding DNA: TGTGCCAGTAACGGGGGGAAGTCTCTCGAGCAGTACTTC. This sequence encodes CASNGGKSLEQYF.

This clonotype occurred a few times. V is TRBV29-1 and J is TRBJ2-7; perhaps TRBD2 as D (6 bases). V was pared by 4 bases and J by 5 bases, with 18 bases between. The CDR3 is 14 amino acids. Germline CDR1 is SQVTM and CDR2 is ANQGSEA. CDR3 in amino acids: CSVGSPPGSDEQYF. The CDR3 nucleotides read TGCAGCGTTGGTAGTCCCCCCGGGAGTGACGAGCAGTACTTC.

This rearrangement joins TRBV29-1 to TRBJ2-6; TRBD2 matches at 11 bases. The CDR3 sequence is 16 residues long. With 2 bases clipped from V and 4 bases from J, the junction kept 4 bases outside the gene matches. Germline-derived CDR1 and CDR2 are SQVTM and ANQGSEA. CDR3 sequence (DNA): TGCAGCGTTGAACTAGCGGGAGGACTGGGGGCCAACGTCCTGACTTTC. This translates into CSVELAGGLGANVLTF.

V is TRBV27 and J is TRBJ2-1, with a possible D match to TRBD1 (6 bases). Germline CDR1 and CDR2: MNHEY and SMNVEV (reference sequence). The CDR3 is 15 amino acids. Between the trimmed V and J ends, which lost 7 bases and 2 bases, there was a span of 15 bases. The CDR3 region is CASIPRGSAYNEQFF. CDR3 sequence (DNA): TGTGCCAGCATCCCCAGGGGTTCGGCCTACAATGAGCAGTTCTTC.

The chain employs TRBV27 and TRBJ2-2; 8 bases fit TRBD2. The CDR3 totals 17 residues. Losses at the gene ends were 5 bases for V and 0 bases for J; bases not matched to a gene: 8. CDR1 is MNHEY and CDR2 is SMNVEV in the germline V gene (reference sequence). CDR3 DNA sequence: TGTGCCAGCAGTCCAGTAGCGGGGACGGCGAACACCGGGGAGCTGTTTTTT. Residues: CASSPVAGTANTGELFF.

This clonotype was counted many times. This chain links TRBV5-1 with TRBJ2-2, with TRBD2 matching over 9 bases. The ends lost 1 base at V and 6 bases at J; junction bases unmatched: 4. Germline loops: CDR1 SGHRS, CDR2 YFSETQ. The length of the CDR3 is 15 residues. CDR3 region: CASSLRTSEAGELFF. The CDR3 DNA follows: TGCGCCAGCAGCTTGAGGACTAGCGAGGCCGGGGAGCTGTTTTTT.

This clonotype was observed a few times. The V call is TRBV7-9, the J call TRBJ2-3; D is possibly TRBD1 or TRBD2 (5 bases each). The length of the CDR3 is 15 residues. V was clipped by 5 bases and J by 2 bases, with 14 bases between them. The germline V gene encodes CDR1 SEHNR and CDR2 FQNEAQ (reference sequence). The CDR3 DNA sequence: TGTGCCAGCAGCCTGGGACCGTACCTCACAGATACGCAGTATTTT. Protein sequence: CASSLGPYLTDTQYF. Drawing the rest from reference TRBV7-9 and TRBJ2-3, the complete variable domain is DTGVSQNPRHKITKRGQNVTFRCDPISEHNRLYWYRQTLGQGPEFLTYFQNEAQLEKSRLLSDRFSAERPKGSFSTLEIQRTEQGDSAMYLCASSLGPYLTDTQYFGPGTRLTVL.

The chain joins TRBV12-3 or TRBV12-4 to TRBJ2-7; possible D gene TRBD2, 6 bases. The CDR3 is made up of 14 amino acids. The V gene lost 6 bases and the J gene lost 2 bases, with 14 bases spanning the gap. Here the CDR3 DNA reads TGTGCCAGCAGGGGGACTTCCCGGGCCTACGAGCAGTACTTC. This encodes CASRGTSRAYEQYF.

This clonotype was observed at least ten times. The chain links TRBV5-1 to TRBJ2-3; TRBD2 agrees at 9 bases. Trimming removed 4 bases from V and 2 bases from J; junction bases left unmatched: 5. The CDR3 is 15 amino acids. Germline V gene lookup returns CDR1 SGHRS and CDR2 YFSETQ. CDR3 protein: CASSPRLAVTDTQYF. The CDR3 DNA reads TGCGCCAGCAGCCCGCGACTAGCGGTCACAGATACGCAGTATTTT.

This chain uses TRBV4-1 with TRBJ2-3; D is undetermined. Trimming pared 2 bases from V and 0 bases from J, leaving 12 bases between. Germline V CDR1 and CDR2: MGHRA, YSYEKL. The CDR3 contains 16 residues. CDR3 sequence reads: CASSQLDLDSTDTQYF. CDR3 in DNA: TGCGCCAGCAGCCAACTCGACTTGGACAGCACAGATACGCAGTATTTT.

This clonotype has just a few counts. The chain links TRBV20-1 to TRBJ2-7, with D possibly matching TRBD1 (5 bases). The CDR3 length is 13 residues. Trimming removed 6 bases from V and 2 bases from J, with 14 bases in between. Germline assignment: CDR1 DFQATT and CDR2 SNEGSKA (reference sequence). The CDR3 spells CSAPVRQTYEQYF. Here the CDR3 DNA reads TGCAGTGCGCCGGTCCGACAGACCTACGAGCAGTACTTC.

The chain has TRBV6-5 and TRBJ2-3; D call uncertain. The V and J ends lost 0 bases and 3 bases respectively, with 10 bases between them. Per the germline V gene, CDR1 is MNHEY and CDR2 is SVGAGI. The CDR3 runs 15 residues. The CDR3 region is CASSYSRHRTDTQYF. Written as DNA, the CDR3 is TGTGCCAGCAGTTACTCGAGGCACAGAACAGATACGCAGTATTTT.

J is TRBJ2-3 and V is TRBV5-1; possibly TRBD2 for D (5 bases). The CDR3 has 15 amino acids. Per the germline V gene, CDR1 is SGHRS and CDR2 is YFSETQ. Deletions cut 6 bases from V and 4 bases from J, with 18 bases between. DNA for the CDR3: TGCGCCAGCAAAGGGTACGCGGGCGGACCAGATACGCAGTATTTT. It specifies CASKGYAGGPDTQYF. Together with reference TRBV5-1 and TRBJ2-3, the CDR3 gives the full variable domain: KAGVTQTPRYLIKTRGQQVTLSCSPISGHRSVSWYQQTPGQGLQFLFEYFSETQRNKGNFPGRFSGRQFSNSRSEMNVSTLELGDSALYLCASKGYAGGPDTQYFGPGTRLTVL.

This clonotype has just a few counts. The chain recombines TRBV29-1 with TRBJ2-5, with D possibly matching TRBD2 (6 bases). This CDR3 is 11 amino acids long. With 5 bases removed from V and 5 bases from J, the gap between germline ends came to 9 bases. CDR1 is SQVTM, CDR2 ANQGSEA, per germline. The CDR3 is CSVSAGETQYF. The CDR3, as DNA: TGCAGCGTTAGTGCGGGGGAGACCCAGTACTTC. The full variable domain, completed using reference TRBV29-1 and TRBJ2-5, is SAVISQKPSRDICQRGTSLTIQCQVDSQVTMMFWYRQQPGQSLTLIATANQGSEATYESGFVIDKFPISRPNLTFSTLTVSNMSPEDSSIYLCSVSAGETQYFGPGTRLLVL.

The chain couples TRBV5-6 to TRBJ2-7; maybe TRBD2 (6 bases). The CDR3 sequence is 14 residues long. V gave up 4 bases and J gave up 3 bases, with 14 bases separating them. From germline, CDR1 is SGHDT and CDR2 YYEEEE. The CDR3 coding sequence is TGTGCCAGCAGCACGGGACTTCTGGGCTACGAGCAGTACTTC. It codes for CASSTGLLGYEQYF.

This clonotype was seen a few times. The chain employs TRBV4-2 and TRBJ1-5; possible D gene TRBD1, 6 bases. The germline V and J ends were trimmed by 0 bases and 6 bases, with 24 bases remaining between them. This CDR3 is 19 amino acids long. Germline V CDR1 and CDR2: LGHNA, YNFKEQ. The chain's CDR3 is CASSQDQDRPGGWFQPQHF. DNA for the CDR3: TGTGCCAGCAGCCAAGATCAGGATAGGCCTGGGGGCTGGTTTCAGCCCCAGCATTTT.

V usage is TRBV20-1 and J usage is TRBJ1-1; D remains ambiguous. Deletions cut 5 bases from V and 0 bases from J, with 7 bases between. The CDR3 contains 12 residues. Germline lookup yields CDR1 DFQATT and CDR2 SNEGSKA (reference sequence). CDR3 protein: CSALTVNTEAFF. The DNA of the CDR3 is TGCAGTGCTCTTACAGTGAACACTGAAGCTTTCTTT.

V is TRBV5-4 and J is TRBJ2-7; 10 bases are shared with TRBD1. V was pared by 5 bases and J by 4 bases, with 9 bases of the junction left unmatched. The CDR3 contains 15 residues. CDR1 is SGHNT, CDR2 YYREEE, per germline (reference sequence). The CDR3 region is CASSRDRGQGYEQYF. CDR3 in DNA: TGTGCCAGCAGTCGCGACAGGGGGCAGGGATACGAGCAGTACTTC.